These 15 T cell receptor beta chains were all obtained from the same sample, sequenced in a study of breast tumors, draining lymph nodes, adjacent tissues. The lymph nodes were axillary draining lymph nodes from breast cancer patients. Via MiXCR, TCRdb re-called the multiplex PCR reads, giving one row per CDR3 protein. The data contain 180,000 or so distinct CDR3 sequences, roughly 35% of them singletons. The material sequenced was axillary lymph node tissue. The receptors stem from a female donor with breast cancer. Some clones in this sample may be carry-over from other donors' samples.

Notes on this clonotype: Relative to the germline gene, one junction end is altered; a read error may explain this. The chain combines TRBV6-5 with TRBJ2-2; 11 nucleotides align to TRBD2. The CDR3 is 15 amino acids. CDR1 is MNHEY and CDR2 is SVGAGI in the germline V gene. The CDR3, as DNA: TGTGCCAGCGGTTGTTATAGCGGGAGGGCCGGGGAGCTGGTTTTT. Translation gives CASGCYSGRAGELVF.

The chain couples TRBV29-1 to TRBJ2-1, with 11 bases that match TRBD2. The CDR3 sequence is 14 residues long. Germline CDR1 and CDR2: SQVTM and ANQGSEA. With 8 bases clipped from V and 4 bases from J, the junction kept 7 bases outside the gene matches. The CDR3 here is CSSSGGASYNEQFF. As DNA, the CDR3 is TGCAGCAGTAGCGGGGGGGCTTCTTACAATGAGCAGTTCTTC.

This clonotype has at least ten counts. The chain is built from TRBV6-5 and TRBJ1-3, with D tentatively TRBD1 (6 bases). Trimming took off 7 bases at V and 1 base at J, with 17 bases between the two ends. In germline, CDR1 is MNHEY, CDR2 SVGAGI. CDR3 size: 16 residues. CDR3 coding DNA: TGTGCCAGCACCCCATCGCCAGGGGCGTCTGGAAACACCATATATTTT. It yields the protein CASTPSPGASGNTIYF.

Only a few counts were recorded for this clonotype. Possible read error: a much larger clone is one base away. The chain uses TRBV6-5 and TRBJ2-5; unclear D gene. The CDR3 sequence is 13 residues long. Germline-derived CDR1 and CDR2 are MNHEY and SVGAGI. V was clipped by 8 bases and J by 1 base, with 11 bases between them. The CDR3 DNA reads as TGTGCCAGCGGGCGACGGCTCCAAGAGACCCAGTACTTC. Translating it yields CASGRRLQETQYF.

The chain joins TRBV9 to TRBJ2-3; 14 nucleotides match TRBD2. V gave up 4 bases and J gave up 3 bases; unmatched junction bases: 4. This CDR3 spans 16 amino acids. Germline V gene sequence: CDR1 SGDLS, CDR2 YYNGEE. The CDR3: CASSLRLAGGTDTQYF. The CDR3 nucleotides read TGTGCCAGCAGCCTGAGACTAGCGGGAGGGACAGATACGCAGTATTTT.

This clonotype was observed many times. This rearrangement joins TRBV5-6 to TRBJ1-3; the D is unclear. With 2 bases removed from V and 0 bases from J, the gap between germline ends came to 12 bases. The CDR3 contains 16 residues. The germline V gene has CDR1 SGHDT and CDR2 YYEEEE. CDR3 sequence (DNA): TGTGCCAGCAGCTTCCGACCGGGATACTCTGGAAACACCATATATTTT. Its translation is CASSFRPGYSGNTIYF.

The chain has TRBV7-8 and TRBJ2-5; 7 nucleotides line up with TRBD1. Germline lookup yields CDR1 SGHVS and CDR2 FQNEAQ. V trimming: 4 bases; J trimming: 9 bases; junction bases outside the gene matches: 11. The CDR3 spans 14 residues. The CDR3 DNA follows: TGTGCCAGCAGCTCCGACAGGGTGGGTCAGCCCCAGTACTTC. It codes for CASSSDRVGQPQYF. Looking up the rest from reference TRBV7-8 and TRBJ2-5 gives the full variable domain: GAGVSQSPRYKVAKRGQDVALRCDPISGHVSLFWYQQALGQGPEFLTYFQNEAQLDKSGLPSDRFFAERPEGSVSTLKIQRTQQEDSAVYLCASSSDRVGQPQYFGPGTRLLVL.

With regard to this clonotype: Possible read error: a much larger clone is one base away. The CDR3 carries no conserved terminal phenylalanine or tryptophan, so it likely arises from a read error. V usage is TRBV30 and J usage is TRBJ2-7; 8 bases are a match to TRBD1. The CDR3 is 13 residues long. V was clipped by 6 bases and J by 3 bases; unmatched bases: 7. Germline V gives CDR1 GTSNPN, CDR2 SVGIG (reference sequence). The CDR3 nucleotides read TGTGCCTGTACGACCAGGGGGCTCTACGAGCAGTACCTC. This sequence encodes CACTTRGLYEQYL.

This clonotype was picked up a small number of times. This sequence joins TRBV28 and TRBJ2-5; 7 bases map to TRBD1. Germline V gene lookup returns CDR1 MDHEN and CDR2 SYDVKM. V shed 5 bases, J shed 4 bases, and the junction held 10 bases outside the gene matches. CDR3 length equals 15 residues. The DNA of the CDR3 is TGTGCCAGCAGTAGGAACAAGAACAGGGGAGAGACCCAGTACTTC. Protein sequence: CASSRNKNRGETQYF.

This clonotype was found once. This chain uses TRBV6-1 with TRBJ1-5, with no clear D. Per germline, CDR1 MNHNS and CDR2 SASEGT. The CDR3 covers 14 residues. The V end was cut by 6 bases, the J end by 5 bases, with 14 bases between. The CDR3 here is CASSLPGWDQPQHF. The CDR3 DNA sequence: TGTGCCAGCAGCCTACCGGGGTGGGATCAGCCCCAGCATTTT.

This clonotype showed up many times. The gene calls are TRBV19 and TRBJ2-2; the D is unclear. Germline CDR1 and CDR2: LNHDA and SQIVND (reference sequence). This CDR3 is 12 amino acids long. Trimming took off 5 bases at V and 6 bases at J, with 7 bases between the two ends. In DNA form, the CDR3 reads TGTGCCAGTAGTCTACGAGCCGGGGAGCTGTTTTTT. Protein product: CASSLRAGELFF.

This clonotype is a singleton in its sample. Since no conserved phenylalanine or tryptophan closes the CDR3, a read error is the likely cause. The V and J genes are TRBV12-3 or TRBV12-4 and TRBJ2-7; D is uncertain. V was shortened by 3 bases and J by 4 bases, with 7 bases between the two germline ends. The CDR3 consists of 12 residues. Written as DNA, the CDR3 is TGTGCCAGCAGTTTCGGTCGTTACGAGCAGTACCTC. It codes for CASSFGRYEQYL.

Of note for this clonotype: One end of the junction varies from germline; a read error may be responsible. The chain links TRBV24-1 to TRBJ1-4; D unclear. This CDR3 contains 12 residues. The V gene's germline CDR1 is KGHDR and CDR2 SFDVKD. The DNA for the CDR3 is TGTGCCGCCAGTGACCCCTCTGAAAAACTGTTTTTT. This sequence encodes CAASDPSEKLFF.

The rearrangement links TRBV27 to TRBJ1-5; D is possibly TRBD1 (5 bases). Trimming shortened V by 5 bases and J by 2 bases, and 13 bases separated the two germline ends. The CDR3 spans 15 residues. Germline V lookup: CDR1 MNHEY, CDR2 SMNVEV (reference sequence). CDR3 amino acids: CASSPQGRGNQPQHF. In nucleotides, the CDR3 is TGTGCCAGCAGTCCTCAGGGACGAGGCAATCAGCCCCAGCATTTT.

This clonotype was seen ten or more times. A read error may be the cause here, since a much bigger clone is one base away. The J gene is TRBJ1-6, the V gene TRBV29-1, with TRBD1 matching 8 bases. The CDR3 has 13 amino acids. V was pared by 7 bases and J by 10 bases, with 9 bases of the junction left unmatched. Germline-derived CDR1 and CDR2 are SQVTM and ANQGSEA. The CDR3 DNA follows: TGCAGCGCCGCGGACAGGGCAGGATCACCCCTCCACTTT. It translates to CSAADRAGSPLHF.